These 12 T cell receptor beta chains were sequenced from one sample in a study of cytomegalovirus exposure and HLA in healthy donors. Produced via immunoSEQ multiplex PCR; TCRdb's table is partial and in-frame only. The sample lists roughly 300,000 clones; around 87% were seen once. Source material: PBMCs. These TCRs come from a woman younger than 45 in good health and CMV-seropositive.

This clone is a singleton in its sample. This chain links TRBV2 with TRBJ2-1; 10 bases are shared with TRBD2. The CDR3 spans 14 residues. In germline, CDR1 is SNHLY, CDR2 FYNNEI. With 4 bases clipped from V and 5 bases from J, the junction kept 2 bases outside the gene matches. This chain's CDR3 is CASSGLAGNNEQFF. The DNA for the CDR3 is TGTGCCAGCAGTGGACTAGCGGGTAACAATGAGCAGTTCTTC.

The V and J genes are TRBV28 and TRBJ1-2, with D possibly TRBD1 on 6 matching bases. CDR1 is MDHEN, CDR2 SYDVKM, per germline. This CDR3 region has 12 residues. V shed 6 bases and J shed 8 bases, with 13 bases lying between them. CDR3 region: CASRTGSLGYTF. The CDR3 nucleotides are TGTGCCAGCAGAACAGGGTCTCTCGGCTACACCTTC.

V usage is TRBV9 and J usage is TRBJ1-4, with 8 bases that match TRBD1. CDR1 and CDR2 (germline): SGDLS, YYNGEE. This CDR3 has 15 residues. The V segment lost 3 bases and the J segment 8 bases; nucleotides outside the gene matches: 9. CDR3 residues: CASSGGQGGSEKLFF. CDR3 nucleotide sequence: TGTGCCAGCAGCGGCGGACAGGGAGGATCCGAAAAACTGTTTTTT.

The chain uses TRBV28 and TRBJ1-5; a possible D gene is TRBD1 (5 bases). The V end was cut by 6 bases, the J end by 0 bases, with 12 bases between. The V gene's germline CDR1 is MDHEN and CDR2 SYDVKM. The CDR3 totals 15 residues. Here the CDR3 DNA reads TGTGCCAGCAGCCCTGTGGGGCCTAGCAATCAGCCCCAGCATTTT. Translated, it gives CASSPVGPSNQPQHF.

The CDR3 nucleotides read TGTGCCAGCGTTCTATCCGGGACAGGGGTAAAGACCCAGTACTTC. Translated, it gives CASVLSGTGVKTQYF. The J gene is TRBJ2-5, the V gene TRBV28; TRBD1 aligns across 10 bases. After removal of 8 bases from V and 6 bases from J, the junction contained 12 bases not matched to a gene. The germline V gene has CDR1 MDHEN and CDR2 SYDVKM. The CDR3 is made up of 15 amino acids. Looking up the rest from reference TRBV28 and TRBJ2-5 gives the full variable domain: DVKVTQSSRYLVKRTGEKVFLECVQDMDHENMFWYRQDPGLGLRLIYFSYDVKMKEKGDIPEGYSVSREKKERFSLILESASTNQTSMYLCASVLSGTGVKTQYFGPGTRLLVL.

This clone has a single count. This chain joins TRBV6-7 and TRBJ1-5; D not certain. TRBV6-7 is an open reading frame whose function is uncertain. With 0 bases removed from V and 0 bases from J, the gap between germline ends came to 9 bases. The length of the CDR3 is 16 residues. The CDR3 region is CASSYSKGTSNQPQHF. DNA of the CDR3: TGTGCCAGCAGTTACTCAAAGGGAACTAGCAATCAGCCCCAGCATTTT.

This clone was seen a single time. The rearrangement joins TRBV30 to TRBJ1-5; D ambiguous. Germline V lookup: CDR1 GTSNPN, CDR2 SVGIG (reference sequence). The CDR3 is made up of 14 amino acids. V dropped 1 base and J dropped 9 bases, with 16 bases sitting between them. The CDR3 region is CAWSAGELERPQHF. As DNA, the CDR3 is TGTGCCTGGAGTGCCGGGGAACTGGAGAGGCCCCAGCATTTT.

Of note for this clone: This same CDR3 is encoded by further DNA sequences in the sample. The chain joins TRBV28 to TRBJ1-1; D is possibly TRBD1 (6 bases). CDR3 size: 13 residues. Trimming removed 6 bases at V and 1 base at J, with 9 bases between. Per the germline V gene, CDR1 is MDHEN and CDR2 is SYDVKM. The CDR3 protein is CASSLGGNTEAFF. The CDR3 nucleotides read TGTGCCAGCAGCCTAGGGGGGAACACTGAAGCTTTCTTT.

The CDR3 DNA reads as TGTGCCACCAGCTTAGGGGCACAAGACACCGGGACTAGCTCCTACGAGCAGTACTTC. Translated: CATSLGAQDTGTSSYEQYF. This rearrangement joins TRBV15 to TRBJ2-7; TRBD2 aligns across 8 bases. Germline trimming cut 5 bases from V and 0 bases from J; bases unmatched to any gene: 18. Germline CDR1 reads LNHNV; CDR2 reads YYDKDF (reference sequence). This CDR3 is built from 19 residues. Looking up the rest from reference TRBV15 and TRBJ2-7 gives the full variable domain: DAMVIQNPRYQVTQFGKPVTLSCSQTLNHNVMYWYQQKSSQAPKLLFHYYDKDFNNEADTPDNFQSRRPNTSFCFLDIRSPGLGDTAMYLCATSLGAQDTGTSSYEQYFGPGTRLTVT.

The V call is TRBV25-1, the J call TRBJ2-1, with D perhaps matching TRBD2 (6 bases). The CDR3 loop spans 13 amino acids. Trimming pared 6 bases from V and 6 bases from J, leaving 12 bases between. CDR1 MGHDK and CDR2 SYGVNS come from the germline V gene. DNA of the CDR3: TGTGCCAGCAGACTAGCCATAGGCAATGAGCAGTTCTTC. This encodes CASRLAIGNEQFF.

The CDR3 nucleotides are TGTGCCAGCAGTCCACCAGGGGGGGGAAACACTGAAGCTTTCTTT. Translation gives CASSPPGGGNTEAFF. The rearrangement links TRBV28 to TRBJ1-1, with 7 nucleotides matching TRBD1. The trim removed 5 bases at V and 2 bases at J, leaving 8 bases unmatched. Germline V gene sequence: CDR1 MDHEN, CDR2 SYDVKM. The CDR3 has 15 amino acids.

The gene calls are TRBV6-5 and TRBJ1-6; 9 bases are a match to TRBD1. CDR1 is MNHEY, CDR2 SVGAGI, per germline. The ends lost 5 bases at V and 8 bases at J; junction bases unmatched: 4. This CDR3 is 14 amino acids long. CDR3 bases: TGTGCCAGCAGTAAGGGACAGGGTTATTCACCCCTCCACTTT. Translating gives CASSKGQGYSPLHF.